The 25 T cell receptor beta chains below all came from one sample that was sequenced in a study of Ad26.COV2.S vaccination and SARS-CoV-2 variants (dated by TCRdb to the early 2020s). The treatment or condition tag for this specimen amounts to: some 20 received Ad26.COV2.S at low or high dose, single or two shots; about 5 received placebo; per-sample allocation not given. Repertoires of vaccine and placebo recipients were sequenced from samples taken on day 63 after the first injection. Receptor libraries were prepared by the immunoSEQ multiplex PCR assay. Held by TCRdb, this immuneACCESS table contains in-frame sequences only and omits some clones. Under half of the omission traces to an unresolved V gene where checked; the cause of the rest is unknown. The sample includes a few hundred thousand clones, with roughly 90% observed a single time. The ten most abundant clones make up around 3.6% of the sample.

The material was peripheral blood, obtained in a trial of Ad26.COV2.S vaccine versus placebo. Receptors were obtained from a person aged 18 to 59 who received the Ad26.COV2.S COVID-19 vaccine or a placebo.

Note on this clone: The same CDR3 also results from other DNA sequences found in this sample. The CDR3 sequence is CASSLAPNTEAFF. The DNA for the CDR3 is TGTGCCAGCAGCTTAGCTCCGAACACTGAAGCTTTCTTT. The V call is TRBV7-8, the J call TRBJ1-1; D not resolved. Germline CDR1 is SGHVS and CDR2 is FQNEAQ. The CDR3 extends over 13 amino acids. The germline V and J ends were trimmed by 0 bases and 1 base, with 3 bases remaining between them. Drawing the rest from reference TRBV7-8 and TRBJ1-1, the complete variable domain is GAGVSQSPRYKVAKRGQDVALRCDPISGHVSLFWYQQALGQGPEFLTYFQNEAQLDKSGLPSDRFFAERPEGSVSTLKIQRTQQEDSAVYLCASSLAPNTEAFFGQGTRLTVV.

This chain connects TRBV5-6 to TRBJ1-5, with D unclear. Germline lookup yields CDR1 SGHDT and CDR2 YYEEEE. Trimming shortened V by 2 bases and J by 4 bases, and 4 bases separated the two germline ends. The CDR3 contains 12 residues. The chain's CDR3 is CASSLQNQPQHF. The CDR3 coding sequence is TGTGCCAGCAGCTTACAGAATCAGCCCCAGCATTTT.

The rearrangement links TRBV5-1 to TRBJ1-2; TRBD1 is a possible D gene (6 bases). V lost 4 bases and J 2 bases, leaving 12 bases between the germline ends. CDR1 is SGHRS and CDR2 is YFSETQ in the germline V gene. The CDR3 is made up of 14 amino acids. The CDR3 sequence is CASSPGQINYGYTF. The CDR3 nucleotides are TGCGCCAGCAGCCCAGGACAGATAAACTATGGCTACACCTTC. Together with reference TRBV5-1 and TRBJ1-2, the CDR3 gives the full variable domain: KAGVTQTPRYLIKTRGQQVTLSCSPISGHRSVSWYQQTPGQGLQFLFEYFSETQRNKGNFPGRFSGRQFSNSRSEMNVSTLELGDSALYLCASSPGQINYGYTFGSGTRLTVV.

The CDR3 nucleotides are TGTGCCAGCACTTACTCAGGAGGGGGTGCAAAACTGTTTTTT. Amino acids: CASTYSGGGAKLFF. The V call is TRBV28, the J call TRBJ1-4; TRBD1 is a possible D gene (6 bases). CDR1 is MDHEN and CDR2 is SYDVKM in the germline V gene. Trimming stripped 7 bases from V and 10 bases from J, with 19 bases between. This CDR3 is 14 amino acids long.

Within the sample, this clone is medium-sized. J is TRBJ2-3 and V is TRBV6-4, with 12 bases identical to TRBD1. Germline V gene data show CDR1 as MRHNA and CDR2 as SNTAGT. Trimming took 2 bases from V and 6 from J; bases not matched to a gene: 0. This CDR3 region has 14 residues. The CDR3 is CASSDGTGGDTQYF. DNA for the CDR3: TGTGCCAGCAGTGACGGGACAGGGGGCGATACGCAGTATTTT.

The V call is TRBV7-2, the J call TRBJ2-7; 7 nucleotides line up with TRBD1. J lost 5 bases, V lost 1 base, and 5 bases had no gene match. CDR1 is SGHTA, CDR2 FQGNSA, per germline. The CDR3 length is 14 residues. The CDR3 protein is CASSLDLTGNEQYF. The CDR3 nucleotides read TGTGCCAGCAGCTTAGATTTGACAGGGAACGAGCAGTACTTC.

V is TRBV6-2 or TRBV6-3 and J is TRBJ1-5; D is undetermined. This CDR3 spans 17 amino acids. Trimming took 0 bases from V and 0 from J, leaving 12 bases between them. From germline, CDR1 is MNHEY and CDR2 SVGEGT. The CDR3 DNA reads TGTGCCAGCAGTTACTCGTTTCTGCGATATAGCAATCAGCCCCAGCATTTT. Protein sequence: CASSYSFLRYSNQPQHF.

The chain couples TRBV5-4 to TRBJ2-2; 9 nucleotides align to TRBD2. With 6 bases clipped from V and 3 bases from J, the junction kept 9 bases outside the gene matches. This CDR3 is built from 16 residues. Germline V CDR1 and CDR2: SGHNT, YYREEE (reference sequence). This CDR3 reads CASTRGGPFDTGELFF. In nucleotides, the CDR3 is TGTGCCAGCACGCGGGGGGGGCCGTTCGACACCGGGGAGCTGTTTTTT.

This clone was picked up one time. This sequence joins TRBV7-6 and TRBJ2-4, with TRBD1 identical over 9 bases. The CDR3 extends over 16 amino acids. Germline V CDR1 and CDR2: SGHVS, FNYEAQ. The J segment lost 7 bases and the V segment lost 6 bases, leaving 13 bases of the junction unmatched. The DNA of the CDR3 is TGTGCCAGCAGTGAACAACCGGGACAGGGTTCGAACATTCAGTACTTC. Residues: CASSEQPGQGSNIQYF.

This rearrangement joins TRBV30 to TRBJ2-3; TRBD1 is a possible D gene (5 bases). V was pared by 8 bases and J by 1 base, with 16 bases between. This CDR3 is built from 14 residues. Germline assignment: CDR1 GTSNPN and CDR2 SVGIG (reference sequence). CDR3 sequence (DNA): TGTGCCGCCCAGGGAACCGTAGGCACAGATACGCAGTATTTT. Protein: CAAQGTVGTDTQYF.

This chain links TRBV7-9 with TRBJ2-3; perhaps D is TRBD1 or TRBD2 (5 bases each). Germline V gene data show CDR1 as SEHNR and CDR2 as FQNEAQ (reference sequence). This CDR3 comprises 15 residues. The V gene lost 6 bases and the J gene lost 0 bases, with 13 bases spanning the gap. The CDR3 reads CASRERGASTDTQYF. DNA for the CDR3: TGTGCCAGCAGGGAGAGGGGAGCGAGCACAGATACGCAGTATTTT.

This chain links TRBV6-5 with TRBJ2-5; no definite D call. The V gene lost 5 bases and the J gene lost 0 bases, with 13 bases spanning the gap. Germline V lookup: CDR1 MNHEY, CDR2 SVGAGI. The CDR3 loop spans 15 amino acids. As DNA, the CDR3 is TGTGCCAGCAGTAAGATACTAACCGACCAAGAGACCCAGTACTTC. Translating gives CASSKILTDQETQYF.

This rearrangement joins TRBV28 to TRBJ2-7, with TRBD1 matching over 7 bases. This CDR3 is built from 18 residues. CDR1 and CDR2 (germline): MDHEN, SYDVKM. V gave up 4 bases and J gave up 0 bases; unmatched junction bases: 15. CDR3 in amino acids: CASSSTPGTAPSSYEQYF. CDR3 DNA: TGTGCCAGCAGTTCCACCCCGGGGACAGCCCCTAGCTCCTACGAGCAGTACTTC.

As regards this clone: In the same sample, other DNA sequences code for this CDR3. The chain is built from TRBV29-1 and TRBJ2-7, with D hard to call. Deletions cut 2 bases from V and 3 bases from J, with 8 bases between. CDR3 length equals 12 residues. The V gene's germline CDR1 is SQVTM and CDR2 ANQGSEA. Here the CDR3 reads CSVELADYEQYF. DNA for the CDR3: TGCAGCGTTGAATTGGCGGACTACGAGCAGTACTTC.

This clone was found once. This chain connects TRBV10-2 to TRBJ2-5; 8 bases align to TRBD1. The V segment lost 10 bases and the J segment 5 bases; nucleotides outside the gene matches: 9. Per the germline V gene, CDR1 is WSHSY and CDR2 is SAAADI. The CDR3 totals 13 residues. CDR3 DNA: TGCGCCACTATAGACAGGGGTTGGGAGACCCAGTACTTC. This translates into CATIDRGWETQYF.

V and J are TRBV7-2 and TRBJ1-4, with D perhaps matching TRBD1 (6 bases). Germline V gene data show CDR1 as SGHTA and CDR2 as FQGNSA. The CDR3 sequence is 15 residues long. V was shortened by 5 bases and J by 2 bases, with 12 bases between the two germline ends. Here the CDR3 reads CASSLVRGTNEKLFF. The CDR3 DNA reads TGTGCCAGCAGCCTCGTGAGGGGGACTAATGAAAAACTGTTTTTT.

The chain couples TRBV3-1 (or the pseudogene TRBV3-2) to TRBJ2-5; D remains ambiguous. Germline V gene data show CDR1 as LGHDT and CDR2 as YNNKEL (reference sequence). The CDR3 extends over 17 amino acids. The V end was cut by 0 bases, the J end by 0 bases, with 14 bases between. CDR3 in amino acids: CASSQDQQLEYQETQYF. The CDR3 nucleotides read TGTGCCAGCAGCCAAGATCAGCAGCTCGAGTACCAAGAGACCCAGTACTTC.

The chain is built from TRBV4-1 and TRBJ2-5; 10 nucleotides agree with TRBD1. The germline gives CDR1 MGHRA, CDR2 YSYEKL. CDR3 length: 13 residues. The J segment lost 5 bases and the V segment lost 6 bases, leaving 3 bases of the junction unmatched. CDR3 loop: CASRGQGTETQYF. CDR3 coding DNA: TGCGCCAGCAGGGGACAGGGGACGGAGACCCAGTACTTC.

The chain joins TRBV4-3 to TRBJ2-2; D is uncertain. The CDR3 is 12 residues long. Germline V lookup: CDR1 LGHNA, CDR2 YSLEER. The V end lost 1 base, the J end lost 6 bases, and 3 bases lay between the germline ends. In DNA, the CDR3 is TGCGCCAGCAGCCAAGCTTCCGGGGAGCTGTTTTTT. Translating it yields CASSQASGELFF.

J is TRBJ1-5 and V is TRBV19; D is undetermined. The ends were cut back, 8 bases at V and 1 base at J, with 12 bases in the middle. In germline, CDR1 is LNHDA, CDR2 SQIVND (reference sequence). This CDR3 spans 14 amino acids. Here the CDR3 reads CASSTDTSNQPQHF. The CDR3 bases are TGTGCCAGTTCAACGGATACGAGCAATCAGCCCCAGCATTTT.

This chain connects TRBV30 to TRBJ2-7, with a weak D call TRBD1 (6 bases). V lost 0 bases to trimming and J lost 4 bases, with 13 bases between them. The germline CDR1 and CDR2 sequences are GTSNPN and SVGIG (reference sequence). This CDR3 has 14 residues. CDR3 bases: TGTGCCTGGAGTGTACTGGGGGCGCGTTACGAGCAGTACTTC. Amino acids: CAWSVLGARYEQYF.

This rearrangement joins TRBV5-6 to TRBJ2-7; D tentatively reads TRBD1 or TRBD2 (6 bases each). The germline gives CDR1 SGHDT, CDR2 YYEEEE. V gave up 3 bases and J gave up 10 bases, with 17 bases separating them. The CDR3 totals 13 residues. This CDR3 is CASSSDWGASQYF. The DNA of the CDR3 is TGTGCCAGCAGCTCGGATTGGGGGGCCAGTCAGTACTTC.

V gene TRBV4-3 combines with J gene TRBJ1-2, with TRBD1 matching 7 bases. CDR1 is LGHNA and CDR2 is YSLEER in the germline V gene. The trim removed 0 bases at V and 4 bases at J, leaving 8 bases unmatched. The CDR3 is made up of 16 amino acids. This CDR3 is CASSQDGGQRGYGYTF. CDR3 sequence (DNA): TGCGCCAGCAGCCAAGACGGGGGACAGCGGGGCTATGGCTACACCTTC.

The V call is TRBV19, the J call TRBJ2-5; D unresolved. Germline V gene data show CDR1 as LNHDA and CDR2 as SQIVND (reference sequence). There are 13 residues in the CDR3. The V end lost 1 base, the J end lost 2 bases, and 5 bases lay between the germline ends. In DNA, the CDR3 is TGTGCCAGTAGTATAGCCACACAAGAGACCCAGTACTTC. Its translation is CASSIATQETQYF.

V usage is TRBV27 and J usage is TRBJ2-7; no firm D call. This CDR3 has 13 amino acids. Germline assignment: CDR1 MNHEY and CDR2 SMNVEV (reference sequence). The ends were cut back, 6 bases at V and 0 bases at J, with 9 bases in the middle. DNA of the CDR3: TGTGCCAGCAGGAGGATGAGCTCCTACGAGCAGTACTTC. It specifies CASRRMSSYEQYF.